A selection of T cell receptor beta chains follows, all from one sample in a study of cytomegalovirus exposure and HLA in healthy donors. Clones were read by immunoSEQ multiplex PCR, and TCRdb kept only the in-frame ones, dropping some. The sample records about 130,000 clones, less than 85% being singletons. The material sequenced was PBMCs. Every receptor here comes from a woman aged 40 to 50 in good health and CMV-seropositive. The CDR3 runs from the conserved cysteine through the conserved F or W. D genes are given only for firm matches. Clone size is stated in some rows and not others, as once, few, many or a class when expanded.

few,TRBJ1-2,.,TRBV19,CASEPAGNGAYGYTF,TGTGCCAGTGAACCGGCAGGCAATGGGGCCTATGGCTACACCTTC
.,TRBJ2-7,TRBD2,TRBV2,CASSAEAGAYEQYF,TGTGCCAGCAGTGCCGAAGCGGGGGCCTACGAGCAGTACTTC
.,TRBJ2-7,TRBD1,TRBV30,CAYRQGVAYEQYF,TGTGCCTACCGACAGGGTGTAGCTTACGAGCAGTACTTC
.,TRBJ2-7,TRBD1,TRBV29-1,CSPDRTYEQYF,TGCAGCCCGGACAGGACCTACGAGCAGTACTTC
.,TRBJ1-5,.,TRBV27,CASSPRGSQHF,TGTGCCAGCAGTCCGCGGGGGTCCCAGCATTTT
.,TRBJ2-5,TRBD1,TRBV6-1,CASSLRDRGTETQYF,TGTGCCAGCAGTCTCCGGGACAGGGGGACGGAGACCCAGTACTTC
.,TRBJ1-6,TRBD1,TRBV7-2,CASSTRTGTIGSPLHF,TGTGCCAGCAGCACAAGGACAGGGACTATAGGGTCACCCCTCCACTTT
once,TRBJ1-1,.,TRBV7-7,CASSSSKNTEAFF,TGTGCTAGCAGCTCAAGCAAGAACACTGAAGCTTTCTTT
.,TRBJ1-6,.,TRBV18,CASSPTPHNSPLHF,TGTGCCAGCTCACCAACACCACACAATTCACCCCTCCACTTT
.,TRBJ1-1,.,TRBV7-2,CASSLTLNTEAFF,TGTGCCAGCAGCTTAACTTTGAACACTGAAGCTTTCTTT
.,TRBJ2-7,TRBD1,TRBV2,CASRRDRGEAYEQYF,TGTGCCAGCAGGCGGGACAGGGGAGAGGCGTACGAGCAGTACTTC
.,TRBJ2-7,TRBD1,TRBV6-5,CASRSDRSGHEQYF,TGTGCCAGTAGGTCGGACAGGTCCGGCCACGAGCAGTACTTC
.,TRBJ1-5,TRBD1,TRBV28,CASGYRGPNQPQHF,TGTGCCAGCGGGTACAGGGGCCCCAATCAGCCCCAGCATTTT
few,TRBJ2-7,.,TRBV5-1,CASSVSDRYEQYF,TGCGCCAGCAGCGTCTCGGACAGATACGAGCAGTACTTC
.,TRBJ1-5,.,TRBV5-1,CASSLDGGNQPQHF,TGCGCCAGCAGCTTGGACGGGGGCAATCAGCCCCAGCATTTT
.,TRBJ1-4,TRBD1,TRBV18,CASSPTRGRDEKLFF,TGTGCCAGCTCACCAACGAGGGGGCGCGATGAAAAACTGTTTTTT
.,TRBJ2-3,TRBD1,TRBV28,CASSQTGWTDTQYF,TGTGCCAGCAGTCAGACAGGGTGGACAGATACGCAGTATTTT
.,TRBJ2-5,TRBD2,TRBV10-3,CASPREELAGGQETQYF,TGTGCCTCCCCCCGCGAAGAACTAGCGGGGGGTCAAGAGACCCAGTACTTC
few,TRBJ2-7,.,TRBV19,CASSIGADPYYEQYF,TGTGCCAGTAGTATAGGGGCAGATCCCTACTACGAGCAGTACTTC
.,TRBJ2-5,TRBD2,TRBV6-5,CASSPLGGPEETQYF,TGTGCCAGCAGTCCCCTGGGAGGGCCTGAAGAGACCCAGTACTTC
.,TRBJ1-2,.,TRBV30,CAWSVSGGKGYTF,TGTGCCTGGAGTGTATCTGGAGGGAAGGGCTACACCTTC
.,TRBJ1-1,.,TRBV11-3,CASSLGGGMNTEAFF,TGTGCCAGCAGCTTAGGTGGAGGGATGAACACTGAAGCTTTCTTT
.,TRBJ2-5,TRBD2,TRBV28,CASSLKAREQYF,TGTGCCAGCAGTTTAAAAGCGCGGGAGCAGTACTTC
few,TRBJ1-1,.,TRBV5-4,CASSLYGLNTEAFF,TGTGCCAGCAGCTTGTACGGTTTGAACACTGAAGCTTTCTTT
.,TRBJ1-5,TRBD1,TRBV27,CASSGQGRGNQPQHF,TGTGCCAGCAGTGGACAGGGGAGGGGGAATCAGCCCCAGCATTTT
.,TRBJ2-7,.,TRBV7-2,CASSSGTTYEQYF,TGTGCCAGCAGCTCAGGGACAACCTACGAGCAGTACTTC
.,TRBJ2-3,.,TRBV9,CASSLGHPLPAQRTQYF,TGTGCCAGCAGCTTGGGACACCCACTCCCAGCACAGAGAACGCAGTATTTT
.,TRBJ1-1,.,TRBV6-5,CASAGMAEAFF,TGTGCCAGCGCAGGGATGGCTGAAGCTTTCTTT
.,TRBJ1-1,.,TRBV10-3,CAISEPRTMTEAFF,TGTGCCATCAGTGAGCCAAGGACAATGACTGAAGCTTTCTTT
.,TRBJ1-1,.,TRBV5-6,CASSLDRYSFFF,TGTGCCAGCAGCTTGGACAGATACTCTTTTTTCTTT
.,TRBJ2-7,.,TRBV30,CAWRGGQGSAYEQYF,TGTGCCTGGAGGGGGGGGCAGGGGAGTGCCTACGAGCAGTACTTC
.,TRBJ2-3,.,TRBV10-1,CASSTRACTDTQYF,TGCGCCAGCTCGACTAGGGCGTGCACAGATACGCAGTATTTT
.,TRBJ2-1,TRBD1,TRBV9,CASSIQGDEQFF,TGTGCCAGCAGCATACAGGGGGATGAGCAGTTCTTC
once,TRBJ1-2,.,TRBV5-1,CASSPESEGNVYGYTF,TGCGCCAGCAGCCCCGAGTCAGAGGGAAATGTCTATGGCTACACCTTC
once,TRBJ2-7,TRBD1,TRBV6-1,CASSEAITGGSSYEQYF,TGTGCCAGCAGTGAAGCTATTACAGGGGGCAGCTCCTACGAGCAGTACTTC
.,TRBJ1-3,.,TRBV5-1,CASSSESGYLGNTIYF,TGCGCCAGCAGCTCAGAATCAGGGTATTTGGGAAACACCATATATTTT
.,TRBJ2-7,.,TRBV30,CAWSGTKNYEQYF,TGTGCCTGGAGTGGGACAAAAAACTACGAGCAGTACTTC
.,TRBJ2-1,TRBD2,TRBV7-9,CASSFNLAGGTGEQFF,TGTGCCAGCAGCTTTAACCTAGCGGGAGGAACAGGGGAGCAGTTCTTC
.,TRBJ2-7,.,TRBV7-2,CASSLDVVSYEQYF,TGTGCCAGCAGCTTAGACGTAGTATCCTACGAGCAGTACTTC
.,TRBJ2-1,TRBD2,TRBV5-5,CASSSTSGGRNEQFF,TGTGCCAGCAGCAGTACTAGCGGGGGGCGAAATGAGCAGTTCTTC
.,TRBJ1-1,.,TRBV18,CASSPPSRRGTEAFF,TGTGCCAGCTCACCACCCAGTCGTCGGGGCACTGAAGCTTTCTTT
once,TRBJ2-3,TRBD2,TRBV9,CASSVVGLAGVSDTQYF,TGTGCCAGCAGCGTAGTTGGACTAGCGGGAGTCTCAGATACGCAGTATTTT
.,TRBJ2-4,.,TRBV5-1,CASSRDSGAKNIQYF,TGCGCCAGCAGCCGGGATTCTGGGGCCAAAAACATTCAGTACTTC
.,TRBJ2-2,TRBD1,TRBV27,CASSPRQGGSGELFF,TGTGCCAGCAGTCCTCGACAGGGGGGGTCCGGGGAGCTGTTTTTT
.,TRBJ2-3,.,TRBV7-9,CASSFGQYTDTQYF,TGTGCCAGCAGCTTCGGACAGTACACAGATACGCAGTATTTT
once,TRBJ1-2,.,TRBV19,CASSINYSYGYTF,TGTGCCAGTAGTATTAATTACTCGTATGGCTACACCTTC
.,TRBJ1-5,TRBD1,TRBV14,CASSQDRRDRGGSQPQHF,TGTGCCAGCAGCCAAGATCGGCGGGACAGGGGAGGGAGTCAGCCCCAGCATTTT
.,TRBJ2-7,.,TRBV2,CASSLANEQYF,TGTGCCAGCAGTCTAGCGAACGAGCAGTACTTC
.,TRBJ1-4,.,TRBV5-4,CASSPGEGAGSELFF,TGTGCCAGCAGTCCCGGCGAGGGCGCGGGATCGGAACTGTTTTTT
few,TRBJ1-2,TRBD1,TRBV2,CASSDLGTVNYGYTF,TGTGCCAGCAGTGATTTAGGGACAGTTAACTATGGCTACACCTTC
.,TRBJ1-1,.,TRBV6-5,CASSYDFGGAEAFF,TGTGCCAGCAGTTACGATTTTGGGGGGGCTGAAGCTTTCTTT
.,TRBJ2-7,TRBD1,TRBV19,CASSDRVEQYF,TGTGCCAGTTCGGACAGGGTCGAGCAGTACTTC
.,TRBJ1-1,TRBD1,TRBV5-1,CASSKGQGRETEAFF,TGCGCCAGCAGCAAAGGACAGGGAAGGGAAACTGAAGCTTTCTTT
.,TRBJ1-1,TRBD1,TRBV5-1,CASSLGTGVDTEAFF,TGCGCCAGCAGCTTGGGGACAGGGGTGGACACTGAAGCTTTCTTT
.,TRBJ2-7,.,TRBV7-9,CASSDEGYNEQYF,TGTGCCAGCAGCGACGAGGGTTATAACGAGCAGTACTTC
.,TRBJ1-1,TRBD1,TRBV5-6,CASSLVAGGNQAFF,TGTGCCAGCAGCTTGGTCGCAGGGGGTAATCAAGCTTTCTTT